The 5 T cell receptor beta chains listed next were all sequenced from one sample in a study of CD4+ T cells in melanoma (dated 2022 in TCRdb). Libraries were made using the immunoSEQ multiplex PCR assay. TCRdb carries this immuneACCESS record with in-frame sequences only. Its versions omit some clonotypes, under half of them owing to an unresolved V gene in the studies checked, with the rest unexplained. Across this sample there are approximately 6,600 clones, with approximately 70% seen only once. Clones ranked in the top ten supply approximately 30% of the sample. Sequencing used cells from a culture (not recorded whether cultured in vitro). All receptors derive from a human donor with melanoma.

J is TRBJ2-3 and V is TRBV5-1; 15 nucleotides align to TRBD2. The CDR3 is made up of 18 amino acids. V dropped 4 bases and J dropped 0; count of bases not matched to a gene: 6. Germline loops: CDR1 SGHRS, CDR2 YFSETQ. The CDR3 sequence is CASSAGLAGGESTDTQYF. CDR3 DNA: TGCGCCAGCAGCGCGGGACTAGCGGGGGGCGAAAGCACAGATACGCAGTATTTT.

The gene calls are TRBV6-5 and TRBJ1-2; TRBD1 agrees at 8 bases. CDR3 length: 13 residues. Germline CDR1 is MNHEY and CDR2 is SVGAGI. V shed 6 bases, J shed 6 bases, and the junction held 6 bases outside the gene matches. The CDR3 DNA is TGTGCCAGCAGAGTAATGGACAGGGATGGCTACACCTTC. This gives the protein CASRVMDRDGYTF.

About this clone itself: Other nucleotide sequences in the sample specify the same CDR3. This chain's CDR3 is CASSLYNEQFF. In DNA, the CDR3 is TGTGCCAGCAGTTTGTACAATGAGCAGTTCTTC. The V gene is TRBV27, the J gene TRBJ2-1; D is unclear. The CDR3 totals 11 residues. V lost 3 bases and J 4 bases, leaving 1 base between the germline ends. Looked up from germline, CDR1 is MNHEY and CDR2 is SMNVEV (reference sequence).

This clone has only one observation. The chain couples TRBV4-3 to TRBJ1-1, with TRBD1 matching 10 bases. With 0 bases clipped from V and 5 bases from J, the junction kept 9 bases outside the gene matches. The germline V gene has CDR1 LGHNA and CDR2 YSLEER. The CDR3 loop spans 17 amino acids. In DNA form, the CDR3 reads TGCGCCAGCAGCCAAGAGGGGACAGGGGTGTTGTCGACTGAAGCTTTCTTT. Its protein product is CASSQEGTGVLSTEAFF.

The V gene is TRBV9, the J gene TRBJ1-1, with D tentatively TRBD1 (6 bases). The germline V gene encodes CDR1 SGDLS and CDR2 YYNGEE. The CDR3 loop spans 15 amino acids. V was cut by 0 bases and J by 1 base, with 10 bases left in between. The CDR3 region has the DNA TGTGCCAGCAGCGTAGAACCGGACAGGAACACTGAAGCTTTCTTT. Amino acid sequence: CASSVEPDRNTEAFF.